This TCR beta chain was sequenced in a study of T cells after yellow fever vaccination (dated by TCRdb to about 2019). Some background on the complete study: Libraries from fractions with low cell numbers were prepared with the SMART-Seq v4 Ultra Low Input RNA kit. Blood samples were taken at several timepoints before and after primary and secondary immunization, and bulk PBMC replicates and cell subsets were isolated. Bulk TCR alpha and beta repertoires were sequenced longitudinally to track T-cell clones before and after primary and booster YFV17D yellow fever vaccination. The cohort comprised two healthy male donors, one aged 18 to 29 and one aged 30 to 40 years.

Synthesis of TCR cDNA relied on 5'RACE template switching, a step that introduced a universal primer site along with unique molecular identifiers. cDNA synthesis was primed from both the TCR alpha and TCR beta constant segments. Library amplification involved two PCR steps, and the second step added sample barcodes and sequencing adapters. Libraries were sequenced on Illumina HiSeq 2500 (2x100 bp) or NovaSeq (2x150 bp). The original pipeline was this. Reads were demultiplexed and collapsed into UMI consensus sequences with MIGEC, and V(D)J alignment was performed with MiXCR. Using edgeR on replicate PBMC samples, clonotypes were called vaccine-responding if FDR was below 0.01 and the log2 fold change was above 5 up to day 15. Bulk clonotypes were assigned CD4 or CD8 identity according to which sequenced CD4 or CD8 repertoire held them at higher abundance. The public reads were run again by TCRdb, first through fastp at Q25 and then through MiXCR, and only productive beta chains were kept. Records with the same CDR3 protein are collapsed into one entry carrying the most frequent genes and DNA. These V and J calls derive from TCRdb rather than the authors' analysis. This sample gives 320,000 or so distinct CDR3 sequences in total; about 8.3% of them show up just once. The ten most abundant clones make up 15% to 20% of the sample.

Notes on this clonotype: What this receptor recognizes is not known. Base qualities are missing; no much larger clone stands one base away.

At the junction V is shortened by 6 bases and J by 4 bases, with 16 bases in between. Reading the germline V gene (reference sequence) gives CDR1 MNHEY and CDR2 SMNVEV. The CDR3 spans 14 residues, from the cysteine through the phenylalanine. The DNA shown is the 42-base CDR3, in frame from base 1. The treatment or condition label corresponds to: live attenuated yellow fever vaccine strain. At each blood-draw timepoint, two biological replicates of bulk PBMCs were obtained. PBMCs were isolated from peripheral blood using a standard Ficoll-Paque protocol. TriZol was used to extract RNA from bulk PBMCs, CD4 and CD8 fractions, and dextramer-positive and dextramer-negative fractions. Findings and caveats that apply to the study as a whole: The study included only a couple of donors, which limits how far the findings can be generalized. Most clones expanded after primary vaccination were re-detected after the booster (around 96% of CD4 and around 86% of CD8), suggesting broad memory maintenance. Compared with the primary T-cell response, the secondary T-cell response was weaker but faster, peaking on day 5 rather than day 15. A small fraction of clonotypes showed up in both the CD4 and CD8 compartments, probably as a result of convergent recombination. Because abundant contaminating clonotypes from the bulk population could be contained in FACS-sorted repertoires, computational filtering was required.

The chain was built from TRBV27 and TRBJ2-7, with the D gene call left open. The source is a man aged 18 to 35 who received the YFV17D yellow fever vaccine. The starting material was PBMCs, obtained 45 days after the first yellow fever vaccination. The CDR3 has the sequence CASSPSGIGYEQYF. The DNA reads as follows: TGTGCCAGCAGCCCCTCGGGTATCGGTTACGAGCAGTACTTC.